The present T cell receptor beta chain was sequenced within a study of tumor-infiltrating lymphocytes in primary liver carcinoma. As for the study in general: Regardless of tissue type, samples showed similar yields of roughly 3.5 to 7.13 million productive TCRbeta reads. Overall study findings and caveats: When set against blood, tumors had a significantly higher top-250-clone fraction (p = 0.039). Tumor-blood pairs (like tumor-adjacent pairs) overlapped less than tumor region pairs did.

Production of TCR beta cDNA used roughly 0.55 ug total RNA together with a constant-region primer. Modified slightly, ARM-PCR produced TCR beta libraries over three nested multiplex PCR rounds. Primers for the first two PCR rounds were TRBV1-TRBV30 forward primers and a C-beta reverse primer (approximately 10 cycles per round). TCRdb reanalysed the multiplex PCR reads using MiXCR and keeps one entry per CDR3 protein. The sample records some 94,000 distinct CDR3 sequences, around three quarters being singletons. With regard to this clonotype: The antigen is not known. With a much larger clone just one base away, this may be a read error.

The CDR3 covers 12 residues. Germline values: CDR1 SGHRS, CDR2 YFSETQ. Co-extracting RNA and DNA was done with 20-30 mg of unsorted bulk tissue as input. The authors sampled five separate regions per tumor. The J gene is TRBJ1-1, the V gene TRBV5-1; 10 bases are a match to TRBD1. The TCR originated in an older woman with primary liver carcinoma and hepatitis B virus infection. Sequenced sample: liver tumor tissue from sampling region 5. The subset is: tumor region T5, tumor centre. CDR3 nucleotide sequence: TGCGCCAACAGCGACAGGGGGCGGCAAGCTTTCTTT. As protein: CANSDRGRQAFF.